This T cell receptor beta chain was sequenced in a study of blood T cell repertoires in COVID-19. The repertoire was sequenced with immunoSEQ multiplex PCR; TCRdb's copy has only in-frame clones and lacks some. Of under 250,000 clones in the sample, about 93% were seen once. The V end lost 0 bases, the J end lost 0 bases, and 18 bases lay between the germline ends. Germline V CDR1 and CDR2: MGHRA, YSYEKL. This CDR3 contains 20 residues. The sequence came from a man in his 60s with COVID-19, enrolled during active disease. The sequencing sample was made of peripheral blood. V usage is TRBV4-1 and J usage is TRBJ1-6; D remains ambiguous. The CDR3 nucleotides read TGCGCCAGCAGCCAAGATCTTTTTGCGGGCCACAGCTCCTATAATTCACCCCTCCACTTT. This encodes CASSQDLFAGHSSYNSPLHF.